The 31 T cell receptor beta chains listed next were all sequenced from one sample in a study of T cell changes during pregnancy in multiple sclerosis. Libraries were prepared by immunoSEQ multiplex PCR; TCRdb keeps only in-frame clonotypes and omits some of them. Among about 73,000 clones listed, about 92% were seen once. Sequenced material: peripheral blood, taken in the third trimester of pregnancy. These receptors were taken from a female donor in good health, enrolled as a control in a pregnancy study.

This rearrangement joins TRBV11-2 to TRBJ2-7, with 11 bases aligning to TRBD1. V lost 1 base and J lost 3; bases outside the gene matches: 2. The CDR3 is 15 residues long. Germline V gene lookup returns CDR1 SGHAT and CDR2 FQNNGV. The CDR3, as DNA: TGTGCCAGCAGCTTAGGGGGGACAGGGGGCTACGAGCAGTACTTC. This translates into CASSLGGTGGYEQYF.

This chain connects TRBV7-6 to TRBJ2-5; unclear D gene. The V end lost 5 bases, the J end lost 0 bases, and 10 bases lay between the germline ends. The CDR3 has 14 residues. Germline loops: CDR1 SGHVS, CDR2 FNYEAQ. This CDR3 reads CASSIMRYQETQYF. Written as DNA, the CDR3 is TGTGCCAGCAGCATTATGCGGTACCAAGAGACCCAGTACTTC.

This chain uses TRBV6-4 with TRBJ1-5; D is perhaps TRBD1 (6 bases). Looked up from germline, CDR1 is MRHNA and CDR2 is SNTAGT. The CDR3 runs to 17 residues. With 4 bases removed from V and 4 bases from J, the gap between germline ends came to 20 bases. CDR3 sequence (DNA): TGTGCCAGCAGTGTCCGAATTCCGGACAGTCCGAATCAGCCCCAGCATTTT. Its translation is CASSVRIPDSPNQPQHF.

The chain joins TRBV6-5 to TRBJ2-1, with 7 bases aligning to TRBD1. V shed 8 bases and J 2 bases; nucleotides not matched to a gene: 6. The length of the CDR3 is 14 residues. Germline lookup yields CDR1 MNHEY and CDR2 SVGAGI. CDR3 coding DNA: TGTGCCAGCGCCCTACAGGGGACCTACAATGAGCAGTTCTTC. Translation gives CASALQGTYNEQFF.

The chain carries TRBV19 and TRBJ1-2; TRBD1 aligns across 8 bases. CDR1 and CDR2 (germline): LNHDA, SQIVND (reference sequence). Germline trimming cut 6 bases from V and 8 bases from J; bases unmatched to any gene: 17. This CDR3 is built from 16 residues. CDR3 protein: CASSLRTGGDFGGYTF. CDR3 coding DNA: TGTGCCAGTAGCCTCCGAACAGGGGGGGATTTTGGAGGCTACACCTTC.

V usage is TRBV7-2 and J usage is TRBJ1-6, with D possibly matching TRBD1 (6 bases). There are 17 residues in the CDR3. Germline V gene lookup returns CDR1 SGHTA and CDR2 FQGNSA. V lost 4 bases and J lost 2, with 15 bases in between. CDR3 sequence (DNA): TGTGCCAGCAGCTCCCCCTCCGGGACAACCTATAATTCACCCCTCCACTTT. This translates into CASSSPSGTTYNSPLHF.

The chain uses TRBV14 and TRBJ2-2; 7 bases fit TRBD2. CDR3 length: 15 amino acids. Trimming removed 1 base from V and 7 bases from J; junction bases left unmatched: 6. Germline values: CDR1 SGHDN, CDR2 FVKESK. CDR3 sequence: CASSQGPGGFGELFF. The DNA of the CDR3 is TGTGCCAGCAGCCAAGGACCCGGGGGGTTCGGGGAGCTGTTTTTT. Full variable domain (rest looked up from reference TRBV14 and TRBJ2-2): EAGVTQFPSHSVIEKGQTVTLRCDPISGHDNLYWYRRVMGKEIKFLLHFVKESKQDESGMPNNRFLAERTGGTYSTLKVQPAELEDSGVYFCASSQGPGGFGELFFGEGSRLTVL.

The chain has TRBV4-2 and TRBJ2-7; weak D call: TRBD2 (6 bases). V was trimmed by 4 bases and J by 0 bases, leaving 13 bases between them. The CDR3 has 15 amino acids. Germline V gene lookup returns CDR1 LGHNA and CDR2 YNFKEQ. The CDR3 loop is CASSRDRGSSYEQYF. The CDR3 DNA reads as TGTGCCAGCAGCCGAGACCGGGGGAGCTCCTACGAGCAGTACTTC.

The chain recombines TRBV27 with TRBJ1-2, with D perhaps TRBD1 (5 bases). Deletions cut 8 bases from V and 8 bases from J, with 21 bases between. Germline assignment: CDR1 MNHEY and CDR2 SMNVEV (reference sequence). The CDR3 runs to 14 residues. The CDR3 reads CASLLSWGAGGYTF. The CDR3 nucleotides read TGTGCCAGCCTCCTAAGTTGGGGCGCGGGGGGCTACACCTTC.

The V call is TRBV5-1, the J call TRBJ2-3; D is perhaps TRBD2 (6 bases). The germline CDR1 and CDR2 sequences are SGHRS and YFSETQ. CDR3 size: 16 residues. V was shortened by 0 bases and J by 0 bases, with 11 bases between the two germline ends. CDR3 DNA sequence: TGCGCCAGCAGCTTGGTCAGGGACTCTAGCACAGATACGCAGTATTTT. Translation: CASSLVRDSSTDTQYF. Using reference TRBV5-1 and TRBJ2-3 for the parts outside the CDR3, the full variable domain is KAGVTQTPRYLIKTRGQQVTLSCSPISGHRSVSWYQQTPGQGLQFLFEYFSETQRNKGNFPGRFSGRQFSNSRSEMNVSTLELGDSALYLCASSLVRDSSTDTQYFGPGTRLTVL.

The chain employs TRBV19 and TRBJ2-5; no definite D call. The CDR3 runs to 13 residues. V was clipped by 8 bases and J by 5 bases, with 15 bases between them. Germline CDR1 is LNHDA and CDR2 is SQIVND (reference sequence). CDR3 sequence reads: CASSTNVYETQYF. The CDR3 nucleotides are TGTGCCAGTTCAACTAACGTCTACGAGACCCAGTACTTC.

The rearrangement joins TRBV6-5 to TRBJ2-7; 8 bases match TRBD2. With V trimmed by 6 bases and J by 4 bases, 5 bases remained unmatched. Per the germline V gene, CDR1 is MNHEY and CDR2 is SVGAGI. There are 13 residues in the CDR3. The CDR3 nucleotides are TGTGCCAGCAGCTTAGCGGGAAAATACGAGCAGTACTTC. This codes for CASSLAGKYEQYF.

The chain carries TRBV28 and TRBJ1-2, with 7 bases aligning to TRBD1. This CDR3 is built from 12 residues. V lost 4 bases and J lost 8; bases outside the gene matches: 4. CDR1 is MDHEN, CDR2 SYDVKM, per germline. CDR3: CASSSRGGGYTF. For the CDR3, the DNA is TGTGCCAGCAGTTCAAGAGGGGGCGGCTACACCTTC.

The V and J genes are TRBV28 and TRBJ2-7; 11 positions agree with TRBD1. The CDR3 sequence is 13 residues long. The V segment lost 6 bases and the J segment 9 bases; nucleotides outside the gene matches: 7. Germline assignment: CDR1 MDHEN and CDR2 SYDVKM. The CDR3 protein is CASSQGQGVVQYF. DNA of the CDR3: TGTGCCAGCAGCCAGGGACAGGGGGTTGTGCAGTACTTC.

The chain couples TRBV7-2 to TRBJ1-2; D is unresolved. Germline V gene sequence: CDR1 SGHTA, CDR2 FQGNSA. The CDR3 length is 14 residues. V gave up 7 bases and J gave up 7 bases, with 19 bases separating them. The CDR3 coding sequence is TGTGCCAGCAAGCCCTTTGAGGCCATGGGTGGCTACACCTTC. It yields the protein CASKPFEAMGGYTF.

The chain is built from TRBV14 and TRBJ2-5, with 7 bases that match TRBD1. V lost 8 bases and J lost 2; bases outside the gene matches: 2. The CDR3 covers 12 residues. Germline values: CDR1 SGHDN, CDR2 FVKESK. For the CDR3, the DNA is TGTGCCAGCTCGACAGGGCAAGAGACCCAGTACTTC. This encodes CASSTGQETQYF.

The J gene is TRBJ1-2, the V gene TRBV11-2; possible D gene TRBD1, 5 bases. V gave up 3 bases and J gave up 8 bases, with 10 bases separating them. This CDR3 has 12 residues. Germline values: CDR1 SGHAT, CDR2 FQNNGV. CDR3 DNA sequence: TGTGCCAGCAGCTTCAGGGAGGGAGGCTACACCTTC. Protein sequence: CASSFREGGYTF.

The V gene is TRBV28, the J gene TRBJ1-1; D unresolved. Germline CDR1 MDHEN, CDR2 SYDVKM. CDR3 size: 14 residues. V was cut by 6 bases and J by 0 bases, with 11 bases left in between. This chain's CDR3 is CASSPGRMNTEAFF. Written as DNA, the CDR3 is TGTGCCAGCAGCCCCGGGAGGATGAACACTGAAGCTTTCTTT.

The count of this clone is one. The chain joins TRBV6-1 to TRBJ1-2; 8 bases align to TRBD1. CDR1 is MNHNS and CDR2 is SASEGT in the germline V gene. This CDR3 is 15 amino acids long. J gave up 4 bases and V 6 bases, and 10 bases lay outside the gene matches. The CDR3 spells CASSERRGRFYGYTF. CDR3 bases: TGTGCCAGCAGCGAACGCAGGGGGCGCTTCTATGGCTACACCTTC.

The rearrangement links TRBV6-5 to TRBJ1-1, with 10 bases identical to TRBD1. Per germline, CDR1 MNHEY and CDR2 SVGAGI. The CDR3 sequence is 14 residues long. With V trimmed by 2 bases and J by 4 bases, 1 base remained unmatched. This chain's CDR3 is CASSYDRGLTEAFF. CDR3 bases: TGTGCCAGCAGTTACGACAGGGGGCTCACTGAAGCTTTCTTT.

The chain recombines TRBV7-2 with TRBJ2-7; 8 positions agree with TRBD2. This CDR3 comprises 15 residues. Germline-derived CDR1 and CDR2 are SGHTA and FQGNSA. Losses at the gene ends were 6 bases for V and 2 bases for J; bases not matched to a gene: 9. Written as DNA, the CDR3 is TGTGCCAGCAGAGCCCTAGCGGGCGCTACCTACGAGCAGTACTTC. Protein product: CASRALAGATYEQYF.

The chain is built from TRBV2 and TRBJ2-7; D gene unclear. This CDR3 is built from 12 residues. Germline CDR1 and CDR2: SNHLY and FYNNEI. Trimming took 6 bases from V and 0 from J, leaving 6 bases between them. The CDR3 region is CASRGPSYEQYF. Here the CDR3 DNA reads TGTGCCAGCAGGGGCCCCTCCTACGAGCAGTACTTC. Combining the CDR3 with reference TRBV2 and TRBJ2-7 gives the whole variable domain EPEVTQTPSHQVTQMGQEVILRCVPISNHLYFYWYRQILGQKVEFLVSFYNNEISEKSEIFDDQFSVERPDGSNFTLKIRSTKLEDSAMYFCASRGPSYEQYFGPGTRLTVT.

CDR3 sequence reads: CASSLRLAGGQNEQFF. The DNA for the CDR3 is TGTGCCAGCAGCCTCCGACTAGCGGGGGGGCAAAATGAGCAGTTCTTC. This chain links TRBV7-9 with TRBJ2-1; 14 bases are shared with TRBD2. V dropped 5 bases and J dropped 7; count of bases not matched to a gene: 7. Germline V CDR1 and CDR2: SEHNR, FQNEAQ (reference sequence). CDR3 length: 16 amino acids.

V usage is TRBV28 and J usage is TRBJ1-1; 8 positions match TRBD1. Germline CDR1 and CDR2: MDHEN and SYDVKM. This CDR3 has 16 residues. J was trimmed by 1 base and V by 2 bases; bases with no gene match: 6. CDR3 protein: CASSLRQGAGNTEAFF. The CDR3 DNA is TGTGCCAGCAGTTTACGGCAGGGGGCTGGGAACACTGAAGCTTTCTTT.

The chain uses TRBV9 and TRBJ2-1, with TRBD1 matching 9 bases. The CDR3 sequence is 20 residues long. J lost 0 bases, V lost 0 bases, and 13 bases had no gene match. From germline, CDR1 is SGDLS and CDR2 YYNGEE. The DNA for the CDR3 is TGTGCCAGCAGCGTAGGGCCCGGGACAGGGCGCCGCAGCTCCTACAATGAGCAGTTCTTC. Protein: CASSVGPGTGRRSSYNEQFF.

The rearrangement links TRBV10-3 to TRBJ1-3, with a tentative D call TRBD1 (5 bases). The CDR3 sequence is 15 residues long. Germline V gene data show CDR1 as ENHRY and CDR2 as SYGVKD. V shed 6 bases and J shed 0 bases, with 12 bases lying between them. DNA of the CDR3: TGTGCCATCAGCGACAGCGAGAGCTCTGGAAACACCATATATTTT. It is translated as CAISDSESSGNTIYF.

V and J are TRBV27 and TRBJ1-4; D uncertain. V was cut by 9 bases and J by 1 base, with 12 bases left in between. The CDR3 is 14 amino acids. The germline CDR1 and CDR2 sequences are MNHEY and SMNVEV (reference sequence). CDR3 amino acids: CASGSWGTNEKLFF. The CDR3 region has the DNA TGTGCCAGTGGGAGTTGGGGAACTAATGAAAAACTGTTTTTT.

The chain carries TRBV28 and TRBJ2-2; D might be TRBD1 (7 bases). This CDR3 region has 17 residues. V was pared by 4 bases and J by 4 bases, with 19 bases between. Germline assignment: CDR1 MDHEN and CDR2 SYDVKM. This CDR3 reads CASSSGTAWGGTGELFF. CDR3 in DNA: TGTGCCAGCAGTTCCGGGACAGCCTGGGGAGGCACCGGGGAGCTGTTTTTT.

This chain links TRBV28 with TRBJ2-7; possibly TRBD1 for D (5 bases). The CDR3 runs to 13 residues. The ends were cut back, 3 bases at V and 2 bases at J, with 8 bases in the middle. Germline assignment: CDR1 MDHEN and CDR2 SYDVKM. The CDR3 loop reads CASSFQGTYEQYF. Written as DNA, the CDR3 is TGTGCCAGCAGTTTCCAGGGTACCTACGAGCAGTACTTC.

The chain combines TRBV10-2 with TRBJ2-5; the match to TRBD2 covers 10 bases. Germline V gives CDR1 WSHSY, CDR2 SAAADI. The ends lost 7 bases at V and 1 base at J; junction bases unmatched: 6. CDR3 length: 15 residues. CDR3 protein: CASTLTSGRQETQYF. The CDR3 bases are TGCGCCAGCACCTTGACTAGCGGGCGCCAAGAGACCCAGTACTTC.

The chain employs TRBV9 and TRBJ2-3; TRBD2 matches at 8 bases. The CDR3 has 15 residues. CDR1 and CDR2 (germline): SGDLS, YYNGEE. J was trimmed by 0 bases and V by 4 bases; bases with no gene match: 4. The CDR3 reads CASSYSGISTDTQYF. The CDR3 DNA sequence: TGTGCCAGCAGCTATAGCGGGATTAGCACAGATACGCAGTATTTT.